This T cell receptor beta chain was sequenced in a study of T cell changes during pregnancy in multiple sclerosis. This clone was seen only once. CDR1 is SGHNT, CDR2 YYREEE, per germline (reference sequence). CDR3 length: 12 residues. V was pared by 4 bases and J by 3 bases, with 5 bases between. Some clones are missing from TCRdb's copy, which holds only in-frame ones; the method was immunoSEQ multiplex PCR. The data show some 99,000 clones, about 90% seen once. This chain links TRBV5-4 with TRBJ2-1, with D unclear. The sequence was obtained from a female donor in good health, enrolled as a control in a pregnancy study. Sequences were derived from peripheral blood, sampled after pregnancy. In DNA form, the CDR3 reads TGTGCCAGCAGCCCAGGCTACAATGAGCAGTTCTTC. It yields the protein CASSPGYNEQFF. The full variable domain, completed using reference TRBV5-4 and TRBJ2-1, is ETGVTQSPTHLIKTRGQQVTLRCSSQSGHNTVSWYQQALGQGPQFIFQYYREEENGRGNFPPRFSGLQFPNYSSELNVNALELDDSALYLCASSPGYNEQFFGPGTRLTVL.